This TCR beta chain derives from a study of vaccination effects on CD4 cells after COVID-19. The overall study: Following the second dose by a median of 72 days, the post-vaccine samples were obtained. Study results and limitations: There was marked clonal contraction among infection- and vaccine-induced clones late after vaccination. There was only 1 of 255 vaccine-induced clones in healthy vaccinees that cross-reacted with common cold coronaviruses.

Germline-derived CDR1 and CDR2 are DFQATT and SNEGSKA (reference sequence). Trimming stripped 5 bases from V and 7 bases from J, with 8 bases between. The CDR3 loop spans 10 amino acids. The data were produced by immunoSEQ multiplex PCR, yet TCRdb's version contains in-frame clones alone and is incomplete. The sample carries tens of thousands of clones, about 81% recorded once. Worth noting for this clone: Its antigen is unidentified.

Culturing for about 9 days preceded CD4+ T cell isolation. Participants were vaccinated with two doses of either the BNT162b2 or mRNA-1273 vaccine. Half-medium replacement with IL-2 medium occurred on days 3 and 7. The sequencing here drew on CD4+ T cells from PBMCs cultured without peptide, taken after COVID-19 vaccination. The chain recombines TRBV20-1 with TRBJ1-2; D is ambiguous. The TCR sequence derives from a human donor who received a COVID-19 vaccine. The CDR3 sequence is CSAGVTGYTF. In DNA form, the CDR3 reads TGCAGTGCTGGGGTTACTGGCTACACCTTC.